This TCR beta chain appears in the sequencing data of a study of blood T cells in healthy people across ages (dated by TCRdb to the mid-2010s). Regarding the complete study: In model experiments, template switching captured roughly one uniquely barcoded TCR beta cDNA molecule for every two T cells. Four age groups were formed from the donors: young (average roughly 16 years), middle-aged (approximately 42), aged (62) and long-lived (around 80). To avoid experimental bias, donors of different ages were spread randomly across the sequencing lanes. Using deep sequencing normalized with unique cDNA molecular identifiers, the study measured how TCR beta repertoire diversity changes with age. For two donors (one aged 18 to 29 and one aged 80 or older), the study analyzed two additional independent replicas of 1 million unique cDNA reads from the same blood draw.

Systemically healthy Caucasian individuals from Russia, approximately 39 in total and aged roughly 6 to 100 years, were included as donors. Each donor gave about 9.7 milliliters of peripheral blood, drawn into EDTA-treated Vacutainer tubes. Ficoll-Paque density-gradient centrifugation was used to isolate PBMCs, with at least 7 million obtained per sample. Trizol reagent was used to extract total RNA from PBMCs, with at least 5.5 micrograms per sample. Naive CD45RAhigh/CD27high T cell percentages were measured by flow cytometry on a PBMC aliquot from every donor. Here is what the overall study found, with its caveats: The percentage of naive T cells measured by flow cytometry correlated strongly with observed TCR beta diversity. Because the CMV infection status of the donors was unknown, age-related changes in expanded clonotypes may potentially have been confounded. Compared with the aged group, the long-lived group had more naive CD4+ T cells, fewer expanded clones and increased TCR diversity, a pattern suggesting age selection. Estimates of total diversity from one million sequenced T cells were regarded as lower bounds and underestimates. Conclusive comparison of naive and antigen-experienced compartments was prevented by the profiling of bulk unsorted PBMCs. Observed TCR beta diversity per million T cells fell roughly linearly with age, and a significant reduction was already apparent by age roughly 40.

Library creation used 5' RACE. The reads were generated on an Illumina HiSeq 2500. A second PCR of about 7 to 12 cycles was run with a J-beta primer mix and a sample-barcoded 5' primer. Each TCR beta cDNA molecule received a unique molecular identifier from a template-switch 5' adaptor carrying 12 random nucleotides. Each sample yielded at least 2.5 million CDR3-containing paired-end reads. The Mint cDNA synthesis kit, primed by a TRBC-specific oligonucleotide, was used to synthesize first-strand cDNA from all RNA. Following uracil-DNA glycosylase treatment, all cDNA underwent a first 18-cycle PCR with the universal primers M1SS and BC2_uni_R. In the authors' own workflow: Normalization of each sample was performed by random selection of 1 million high-quality reads, each carrying a distinct molecular identifier. Reads with shared molecular identifiers were discarded instead of being binned into consensus sequences. CDR3 identification, clonotype clustering and error correction used MiTCR with a Q25 quality threshold and the strictest error-elimination algorithm. A nonparametric unseen species model with Euler transformation was used to estimate a lower bound on total TCR beta diversity. Starting from the raw public reads, TCRdb applied fastp trimming at Q25, assembled clones with MiXCR and retained in-frame beta chains. Every CDR3 protein is listed once, alongside the most common genes and DNA of its rows. What appears here as the V and J calls and clone size reflects TCRdb's work, not the paper's. Present in this sample are approximately 800,000 distinct CDR3 sequences, roughly 64% of which were seen just once. Around 22% of the sample comes from the top ten.

As for this clonotype: The antigen it recognizes is unknown. Qualities for individual bases were not recorded, and no much larger clone is one base off.

V ends up 10 bases short and J 5 bases short, with an unmatched junction base count of 8. CDR1 and CDR2 (MDHEN, SYDVKM) derive from the germline V gene. The CDR3 starts with the cysteine, ends with the phenylalanine, and has 13 residues. Left in the record is the CDR3 DNA by itself, 39 bases read in frame from the first base. The sequencing sample was made of blood. The rearranged chain carries TRBV28 and TRBJ1-1; 9 central nucleotides agree with TRBD1. The sequence was collected from a man younger than 40 in good health. The bases read TGTGCCACAACAGGGGGCGGTTTTACTGAAGCTTTCTTT. This codes for CATTGGGFTEAFF.